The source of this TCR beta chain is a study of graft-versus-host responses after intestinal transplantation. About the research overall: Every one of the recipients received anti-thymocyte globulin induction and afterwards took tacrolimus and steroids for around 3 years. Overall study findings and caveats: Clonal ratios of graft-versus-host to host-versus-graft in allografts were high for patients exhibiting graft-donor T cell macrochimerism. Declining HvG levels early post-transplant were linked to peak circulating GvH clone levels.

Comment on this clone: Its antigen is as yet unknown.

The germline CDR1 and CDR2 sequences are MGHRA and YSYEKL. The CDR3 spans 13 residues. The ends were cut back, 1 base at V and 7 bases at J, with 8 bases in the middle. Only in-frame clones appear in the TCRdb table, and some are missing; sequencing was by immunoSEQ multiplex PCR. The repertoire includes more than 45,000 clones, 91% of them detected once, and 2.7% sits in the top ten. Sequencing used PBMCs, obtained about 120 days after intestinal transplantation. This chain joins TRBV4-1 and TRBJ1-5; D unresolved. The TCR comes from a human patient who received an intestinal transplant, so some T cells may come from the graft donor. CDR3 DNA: TGCGCCAGCAGCCAAGTCCCGTGGCAGCCCCAGCATTTT. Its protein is CASSQVPWQPQHF.